This T cell receptor (beta chain) was profiled in a study of T cell responses to AZD1222 COVID-19 vaccine. There are 18 residues in the CDR3. Clones were sequenced by immunoSEQ multiplex PCR, and TCRdb holds only the in-frame ones, with some missing. The sample carries 90,000 to 120,000 clones, around 92% recorded once. This TCR derives from an adult who received the AZD1222 COVID-19 vaccine. The sequencing here drew on peripheral blood, taken 28 days after the second AZD1222 dose. This chain joins TRBV21-1 and TRBJ1-5; TRBD1 is the table's D call and was not checked against the DNA. TRBV21-1 is marked as a pseudogene. In DNA, the CDR3 is TGTGCCAGCAGTCCAGACAGGGCCTGGGTAGTACGGAATCAGCCCCAGCATTTT. Translating it yields CASSPDRAWVVRNQPQHF.